The clone carrying this T cell receptor beta chain appeared a single time. The antigen remains unidentified. This entry belongs to a study of shared clonotypes between healthy human individuals. Study outcomes and limitations: Rarefaction gave evidence that sorted-subset sequencing remained incomplete despite large depth.

Generated by immunoSEQ multiplex PCR, the TCRdb table keeps only in-frame clones and is missing some. The repertoire has about 2.4 million clones, roughly 93% of them found once; the top ten carry approximately 0.35%. The germline CDR1 and CDR2 sequences are KGHSH and LQKENI. Deletions cut 6 bases from V and 4 bases from J, with 19 bases between. CDR3 length equals 15 residues. V is TRBV18 and J is TRBJ2-7; perhaps D is TRBD1 or TRBD2 (5 bases each). The sequencing input was naive CD4+ T cells from PBMCs. The subset was: CD45RA+ positively selected. The TCR comes from a man between 18 and 35 years old in good health. Some clones in this sample may be carry-over from other donors' samples. In DNA, the CDR3 is TGTGCCAGCTCCCCGGGGACGGGGCTTTCATACGAGCAGTACTTC. Translated, it gives CASSPGTGLSYEQYF.